What follows are 3 T cell receptor beta chains derived from one specimen sequenced in a study of blood T cell repertoires in COVID-19 (dated by TCRdb to between 2020 and 2021). To prepare the library, the immunoSEQ multiplex PCR assay was applied. Held by TCRdb, this immuneACCESS table contains in-frame sequences only and omits some clones. Under half of the omission traces to an unresolved V gene where checked; the cause of the rest is unknown. The sample table shows some 90,000 clones, and roughly 80% are seen once. The ten largest make up approximately 11% of the sample. The source material was peripheral blood. These receptors were collected from an older man with active or convalescent COVID-19.

This clone was found a few times. The chain carries TRBV7-8 and TRBJ2-1; 8 bases are a match to TRBD2. The trim removed 5 bases at V and 9 bases at J, leaving 3 bases unmatched. Germline values: CDR1 SGHVS, CDR2 FQNEAQ. This CDR3 is built from 12 residues. The CDR3 region is CASSGLAGEQFF. CDR3 in DNA: TGTGCCAGCAGCGGACTAGCAGGTGAGCAGTTCTTC.

The V gene is TRBV2, the J gene TRBJ1-2; maybe TRBD1 (5 bases). Germline CDR1 is SNHLY and CDR2 is FYNNEI. V was trimmed by 4 bases and J by 6 bases, leaving 9 bases between them. The CDR3 loop spans 12 amino acids. The CDR3 DNA is TGTGCCAGCAGTGGGACACTGGATGGCTACACCTTC. It encodes CASSGTLDGYTF.

The rearrangement uses TRBV3-1 (or the pseudogene TRBV3-2) and TRBJ2-3; TRBD2 matches 7 bases. The V gene's germline CDR1 is LGHDT and CDR2 YNNKEL (reference sequence). This CDR3 is built from 16 residues. V was clipped by 6 bases and J by 2 bases; unmatched bases: 11. The CDR3 loop is CASSRHFAGDTDTQYF. The CDR3 coding sequence is TGTGCCAGCAGTCGCCACTTCGCGGGGGACACAGATACGCAGTATTTT.